The text below deals with one TCR beta chain. Antigen unknown. The germline CDR1 and CDR2 sequences are MNHEY and SVGAGI. This CDR3 comprises 14 residues. V lost 5 bases, J lost 5 bases, and 8 bases stayed unmatched. The data derive from a study of T cell responses to AZD1222 COVID-19 vaccine. Whole-study findings and limits: Mapped onto spike, vaccine-associated CD4 TCRs spanned it and were dominant at 160-218 and 743-854. Repertoire sampling was restricted to post-peak T cell response timepoints. The donor group comprised mostly white British people and more females; the analysis possibly underestimated clonal diversity. Receipt of two AZD1222 doses was followed by a rise in Spike-specific TCR breadth and depth.

Assay used: immunoSEQ multiplex PCR; TCRdb lists only in-frame clones, some missing. This repertoire shows around 100,000 clones, 86% found once; its top ten account for approximately 3%. This chain links TRBV6-5 with TRBJ2-5, with 7 bases identical to TRBD1. The sequencing used peripheral blood, collected 28 days after the second dose of the MenACWY control vaccine. The receptor was derived from an adult who received the MenACWY meningococcal vaccine as a control. CDR3 bases: TGTGCCAGCAGTAACACAGGGGCTCGGGAGACCCAGTACTTC. Translated, it gives CASSNTGARETQYF.